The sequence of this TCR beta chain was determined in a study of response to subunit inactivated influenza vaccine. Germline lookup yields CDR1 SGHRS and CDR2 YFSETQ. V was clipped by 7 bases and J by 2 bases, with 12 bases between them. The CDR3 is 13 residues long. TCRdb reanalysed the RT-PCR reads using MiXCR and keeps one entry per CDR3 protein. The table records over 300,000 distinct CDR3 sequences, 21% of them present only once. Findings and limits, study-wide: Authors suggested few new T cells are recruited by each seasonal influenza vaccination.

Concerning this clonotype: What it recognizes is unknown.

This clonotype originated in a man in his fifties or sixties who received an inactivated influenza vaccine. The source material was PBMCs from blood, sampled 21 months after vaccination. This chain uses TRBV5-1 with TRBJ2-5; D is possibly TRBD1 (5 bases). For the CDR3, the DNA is TGCGCCAGCCGTGGGGCTATTCAAGAGACCCAGTACTTC. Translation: CASRGAIQETQYF.